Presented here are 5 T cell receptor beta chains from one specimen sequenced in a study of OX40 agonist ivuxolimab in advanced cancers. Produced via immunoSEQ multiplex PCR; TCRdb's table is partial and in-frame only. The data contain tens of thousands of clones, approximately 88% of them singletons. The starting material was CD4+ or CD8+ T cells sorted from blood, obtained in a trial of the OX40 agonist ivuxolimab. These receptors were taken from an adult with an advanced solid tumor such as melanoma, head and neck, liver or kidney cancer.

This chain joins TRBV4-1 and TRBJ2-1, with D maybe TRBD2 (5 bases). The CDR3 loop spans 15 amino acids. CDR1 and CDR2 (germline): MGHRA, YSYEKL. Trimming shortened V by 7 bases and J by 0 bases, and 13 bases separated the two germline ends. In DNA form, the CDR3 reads TGCGCCAGCAAACTAGACCTGAGCTCCTACAATGAGCAGTTCTTC. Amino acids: CASKLDLSSYNEQFF.

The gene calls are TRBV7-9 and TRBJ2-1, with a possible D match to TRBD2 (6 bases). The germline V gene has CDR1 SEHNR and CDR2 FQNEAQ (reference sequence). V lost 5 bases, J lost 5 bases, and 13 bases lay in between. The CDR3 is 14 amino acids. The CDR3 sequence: CASSPGTGNNEQFF. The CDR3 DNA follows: TGTGCCAGCAGCCCAGGGACTGGAAACAATGAGCAGTTCTTC.

The CDR3 here is CASSIGLNYEQYF. DNA of the CDR3: TGTGCCAGTAGTATAGGTTTAAACTACGAGCAGTACTTC. The V call is TRBV19, the J call TRBJ2-7; D is unresolved. CDR1 and CDR2 (germline): LNHDA, SQIVND (reference sequence). With 1 base removed from V and 3 bases from J, the gap between germline ends came to 7 bases. The CDR3 spans 13 residues.

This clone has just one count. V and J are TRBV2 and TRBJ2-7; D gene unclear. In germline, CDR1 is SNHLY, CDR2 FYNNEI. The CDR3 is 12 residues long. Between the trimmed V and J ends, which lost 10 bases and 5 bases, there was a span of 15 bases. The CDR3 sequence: CATRPPSHEQYF. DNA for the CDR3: TGTGCCACGCGACCCCCAAGCCACGAGCAGTACTTC.

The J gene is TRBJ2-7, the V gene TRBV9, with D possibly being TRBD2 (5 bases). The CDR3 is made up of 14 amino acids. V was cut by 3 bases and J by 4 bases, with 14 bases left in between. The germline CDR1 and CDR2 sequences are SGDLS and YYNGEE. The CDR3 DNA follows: TGTGCCAGCAGCGGGGGATTTGGGAGTTACGAGCAGTACTTC. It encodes CASSGGFGSYEQYF.